This T cell receptor beta chain was documented in a study of control samples from healthy donors and cancer patients. CDR3 length equals 14 residues. The germline V and J ends were trimmed by 0 bases and 6 bases, with 10 bases remaining between them. CDR1 SGHRS and CDR2 YFSETQ come from the germline V gene. Produced via immunoSEQ multiplex PCR; TCRdb's table is partial and in-frame only. The data contain around 200,000 clones, 75% to 95% of them singletons. The origin of this receptor is a woman aged 25 to 39 in good health. Sequencing used blood. The gene calls are TRBV5-1 and TRBJ2-1; possible D gene TRBD2, 6 bases. The CDR3 nucleotides are TGCGCCAGCAGCTTGGGGAGGGTGGGCAATGAGCAGTTCTTC. Amino acids: CASSLGRVGNEQFF.